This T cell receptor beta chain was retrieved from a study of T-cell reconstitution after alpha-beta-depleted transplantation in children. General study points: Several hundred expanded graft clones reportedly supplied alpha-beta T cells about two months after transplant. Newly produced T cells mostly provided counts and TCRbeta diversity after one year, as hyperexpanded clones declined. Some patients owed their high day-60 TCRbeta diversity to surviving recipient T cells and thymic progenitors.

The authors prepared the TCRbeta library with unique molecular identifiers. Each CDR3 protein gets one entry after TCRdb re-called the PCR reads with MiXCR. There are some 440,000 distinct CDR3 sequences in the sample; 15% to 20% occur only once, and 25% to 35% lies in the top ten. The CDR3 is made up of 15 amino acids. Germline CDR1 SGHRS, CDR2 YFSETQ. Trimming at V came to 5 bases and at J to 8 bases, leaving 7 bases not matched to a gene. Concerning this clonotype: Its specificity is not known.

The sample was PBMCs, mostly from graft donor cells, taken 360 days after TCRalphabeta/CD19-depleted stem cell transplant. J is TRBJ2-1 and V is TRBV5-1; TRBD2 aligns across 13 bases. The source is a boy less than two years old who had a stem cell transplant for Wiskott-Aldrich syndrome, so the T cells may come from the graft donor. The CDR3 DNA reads TGCGCCAGCAGACCACTAGCGGGAGGGGGGTATGAGCAGTTCTTC. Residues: CASRPLAGGGYEQFF.